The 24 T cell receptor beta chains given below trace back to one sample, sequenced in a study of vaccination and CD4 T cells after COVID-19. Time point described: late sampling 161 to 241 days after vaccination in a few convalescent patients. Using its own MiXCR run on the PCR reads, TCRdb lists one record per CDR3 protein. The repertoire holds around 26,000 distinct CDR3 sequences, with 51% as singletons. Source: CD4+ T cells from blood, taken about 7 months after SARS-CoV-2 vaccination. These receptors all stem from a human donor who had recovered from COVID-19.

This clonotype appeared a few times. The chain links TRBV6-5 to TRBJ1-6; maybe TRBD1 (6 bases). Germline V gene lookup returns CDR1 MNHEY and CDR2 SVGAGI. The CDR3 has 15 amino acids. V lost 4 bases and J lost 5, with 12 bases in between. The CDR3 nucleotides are TGTGCCAGCAGTTCCTACGACAGGAATAATTCACCCCTCCACTTT. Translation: CASSSYDRNNSPLHF.

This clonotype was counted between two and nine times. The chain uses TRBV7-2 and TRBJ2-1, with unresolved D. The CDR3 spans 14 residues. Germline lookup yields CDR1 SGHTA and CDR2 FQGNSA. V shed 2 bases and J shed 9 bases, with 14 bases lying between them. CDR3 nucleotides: TGTGCCAGCAGCTTAAATGGGGTGGACGGTGAGCAGTTCTTC. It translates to CASSLNGVDGEQFF. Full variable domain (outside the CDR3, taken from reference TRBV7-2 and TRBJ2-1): GAGVSQSPSNKVTEKGKDVELRCDPISGHTALYWYRQSLGQGLEFLIYFQGNSAPDKSGLPSDRFSAERTGGSVSTLTIQRTQQEDSAVYLCASSLNGVDGEQFFGPGTRLTVL.

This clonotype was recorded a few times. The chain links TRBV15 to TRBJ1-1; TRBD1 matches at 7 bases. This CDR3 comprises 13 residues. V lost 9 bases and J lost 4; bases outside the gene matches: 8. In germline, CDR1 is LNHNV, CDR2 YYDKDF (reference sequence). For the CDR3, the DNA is TGTGCCACTAAAATAGCAGGGGGCACTGAAGCTTTCTTT. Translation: CATKIAGGTEAFF.

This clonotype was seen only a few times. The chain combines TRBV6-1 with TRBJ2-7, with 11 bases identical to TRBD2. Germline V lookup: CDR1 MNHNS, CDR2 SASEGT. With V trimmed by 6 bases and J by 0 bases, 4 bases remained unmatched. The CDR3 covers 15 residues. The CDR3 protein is CASRLTSGSSYEQYF. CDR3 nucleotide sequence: TGTGCCAGCAGACTTACTAGCGGGAGCTCCTACGAGCAGTACTTC.

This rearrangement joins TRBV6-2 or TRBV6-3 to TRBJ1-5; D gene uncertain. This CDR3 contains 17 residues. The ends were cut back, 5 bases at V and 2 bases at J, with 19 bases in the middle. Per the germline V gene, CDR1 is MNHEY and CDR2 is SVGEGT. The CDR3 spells CASSGAERLPGNQPQHF. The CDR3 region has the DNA TGTGCCAGCAGTGGCGCCGAGCGGTTGCCGGGCAATCAGCCCCAGCATTTT.

Here the CDR3 DNA reads TGTGCCACCAGCAACCGACTAGCGGGGGGGGCGGGGGAGCTGTTTTTT. This gives the protein CATSNRLAGGAGELFF. V and J are TRBV15 and TRBJ2-2; the match to TRBD2 covers 14 bases. V shed 4 bases, J shed 8 bases, and the junction held 6 bases outside the gene matches. Germline CDR1 reads LNHNV; CDR2 reads YYDKDF (reference sequence). The CDR3 has 16 amino acids. Together with reference TRBV15 and TRBJ2-2, the CDR3 gives the full variable domain: DAMVIQNPRYQVTQFGKPVTLSCSQTLNHNVMYWYQQKSSQAPKLLFHYYDKDFNNEADTPDNFQSRRPNTSFCFLDIRSPGLGDTAMYLCATSNRLAGGAGELFFGEGSRLTVL.

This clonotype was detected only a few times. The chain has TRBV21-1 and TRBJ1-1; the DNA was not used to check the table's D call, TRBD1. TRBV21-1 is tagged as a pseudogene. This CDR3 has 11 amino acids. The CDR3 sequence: CASRTGGEAFF. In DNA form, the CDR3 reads TGTGCCAGCAGGACGGGGGGTGAAGCTTTCTTT.

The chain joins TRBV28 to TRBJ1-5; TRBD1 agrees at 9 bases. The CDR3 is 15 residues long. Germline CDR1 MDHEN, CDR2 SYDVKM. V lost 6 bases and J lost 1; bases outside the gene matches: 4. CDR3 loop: CASRSDRGSNQPQHF. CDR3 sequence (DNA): TGTGCCAGCAGGAGCGACAGGGGGAGCAATCAGCCCCAGCATTTT.

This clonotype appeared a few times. In DNA, the CDR3 is TGTGCCAGCAGCCTTACAGGGGGCCGCTACGAGCAGTACTTC. Amino acids: CASSLTGGRYEQYF. V is TRBV27 and J is TRBJ2-7; 9 bases agree with TRBD1. The CDR3 has 14 residues. Germline CDR1 reads MNHEY; CDR2 reads SMNVEV (reference sequence). V lost 6 bases, J lost 3 bases, and 6 bases stayed unmatched.

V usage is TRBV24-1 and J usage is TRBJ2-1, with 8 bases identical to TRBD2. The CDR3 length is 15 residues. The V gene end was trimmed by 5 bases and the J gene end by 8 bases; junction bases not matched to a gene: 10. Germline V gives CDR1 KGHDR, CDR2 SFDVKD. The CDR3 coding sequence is TGTGCCACCAGTGCCCGCCCGGGGGGGAGGGATGAGCAGTTCTTC. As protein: CATSARPGGRDEQFF.

CDR3 sequence (DNA): TGTGCCAGCAGTTACGCCGTTTACAGGGATAATTCACCCCTCCACTTT. Its protein is CASSYAVYRDNSPLHF. The rearrangement joins TRBV6-2 or TRBV6-3 to TRBJ1-6, with D maybe TRBD1 (6 bases). V lost 2 bases and J 5 bases, leaving 13 bases between the germline ends. Germline CDR1 MNHEY, CDR2 SVGEGT. There are 16 residues in the CDR3.

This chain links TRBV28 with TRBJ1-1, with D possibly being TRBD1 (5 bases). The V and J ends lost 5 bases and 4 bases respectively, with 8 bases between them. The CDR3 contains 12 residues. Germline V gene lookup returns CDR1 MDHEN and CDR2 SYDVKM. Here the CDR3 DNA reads TGTGCCAGCAGTCGAGGGACCACTGAAGCTTTCTTT. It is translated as CASSRGTTEAFF.

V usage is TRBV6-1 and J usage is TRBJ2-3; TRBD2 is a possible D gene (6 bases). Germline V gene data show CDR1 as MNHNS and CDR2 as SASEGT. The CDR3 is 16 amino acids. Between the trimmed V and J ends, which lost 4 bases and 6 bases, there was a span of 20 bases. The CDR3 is CASSATDWTSGDTQYF. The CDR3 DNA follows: TGTGCCAGCAGTGCTACTGACTGGACCAGCGGGGATACGCAGTATTTT.

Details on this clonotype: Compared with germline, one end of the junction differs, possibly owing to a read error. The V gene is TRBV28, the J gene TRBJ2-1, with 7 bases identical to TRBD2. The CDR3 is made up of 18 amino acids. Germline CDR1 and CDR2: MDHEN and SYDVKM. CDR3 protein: CASRSPAWREISNNEQFF. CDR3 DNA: TGTGCCAGCAGATCGCCTGCGTGGCGGGAGATCTCCAACAATGAGCAGTTCTTC.

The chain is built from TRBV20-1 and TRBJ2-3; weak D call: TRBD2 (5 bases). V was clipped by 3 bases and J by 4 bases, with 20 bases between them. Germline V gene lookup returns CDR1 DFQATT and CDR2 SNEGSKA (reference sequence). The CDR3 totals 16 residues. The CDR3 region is CSARIFGNGFADTQYF. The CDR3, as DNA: TGCAGTGCTAGGATCTTCGGGAATGGTTTCGCAGATACGCAGTATTTT.

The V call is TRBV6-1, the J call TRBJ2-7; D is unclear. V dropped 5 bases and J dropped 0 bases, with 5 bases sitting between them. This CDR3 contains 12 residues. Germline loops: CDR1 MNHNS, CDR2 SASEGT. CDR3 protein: CASSPVSYEQYF. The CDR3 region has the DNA TGTGCCAGCAGTCCCGTCTCCTACGAGCAGTACTTC.

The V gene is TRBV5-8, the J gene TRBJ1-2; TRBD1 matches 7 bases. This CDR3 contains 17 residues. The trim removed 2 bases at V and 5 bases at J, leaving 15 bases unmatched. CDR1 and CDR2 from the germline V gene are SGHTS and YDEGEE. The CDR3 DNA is TGTGCCAGCAGCTTAGGGGATTGGACAGGAGATAAATATGGCTACACCTTC. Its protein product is CASSLGDWTGDKYGYTF.

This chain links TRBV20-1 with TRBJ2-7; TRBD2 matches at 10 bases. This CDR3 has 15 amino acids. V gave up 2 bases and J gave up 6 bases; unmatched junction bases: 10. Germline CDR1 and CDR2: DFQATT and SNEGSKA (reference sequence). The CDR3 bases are TGCAGTGCTAGAAAACTAGCGGGGTTTGTAGGCGAGCAGTACTTC. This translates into CSARKLAGFVGEQYF.

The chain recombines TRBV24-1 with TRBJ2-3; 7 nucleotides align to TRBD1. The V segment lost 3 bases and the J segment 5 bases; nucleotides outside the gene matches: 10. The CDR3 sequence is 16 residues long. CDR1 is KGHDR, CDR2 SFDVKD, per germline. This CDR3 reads CATSDTTGQYGDTQYF. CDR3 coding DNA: TGTGCCACCAGTGATACCACGGGACAGTACGGAGATACGCAGTATTTT.

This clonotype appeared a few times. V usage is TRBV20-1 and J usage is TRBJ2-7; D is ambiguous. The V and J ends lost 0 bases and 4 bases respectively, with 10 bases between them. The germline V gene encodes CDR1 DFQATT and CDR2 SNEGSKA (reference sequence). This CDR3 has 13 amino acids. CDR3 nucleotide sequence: TGCAGTGCTAGAGATTGGGGAAGGTACGAGCAGTACTTC. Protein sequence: CSARDWGRYEQYF.

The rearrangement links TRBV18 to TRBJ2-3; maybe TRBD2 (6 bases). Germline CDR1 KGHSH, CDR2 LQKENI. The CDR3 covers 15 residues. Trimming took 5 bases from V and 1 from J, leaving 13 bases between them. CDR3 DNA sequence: TGTGCCAGCTCAACCCGACGGGGGTGCACAGATACGCAGTATTTT. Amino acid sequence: CASSTRRGCTDTQYF.

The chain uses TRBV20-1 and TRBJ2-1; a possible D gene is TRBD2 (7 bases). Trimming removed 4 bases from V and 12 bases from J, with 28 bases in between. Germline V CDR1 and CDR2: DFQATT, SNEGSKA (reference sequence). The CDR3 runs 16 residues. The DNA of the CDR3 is TGCAGTGCTACCTGGGGGCTAGCGGACACCCATCCTGGGCAGTTCTTC. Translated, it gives CSATWGLADTHPGQFF.

The CDR3 here is CSARVRQNQETQYF. The CDR3 bases are TGCAGTGCTAGAGTTAGGCAGAATCAAGAGACCCAGTACTTC. The V call is TRBV20-1, the J call TRBJ2-5; D unresolved. The length of the CDR3 is 14 residues. Trimming left V 1 base short and J 2 bases short, with 11 bases between. Per germline, CDR1 DFQATT and CDR2 SNEGSKA (reference sequence).

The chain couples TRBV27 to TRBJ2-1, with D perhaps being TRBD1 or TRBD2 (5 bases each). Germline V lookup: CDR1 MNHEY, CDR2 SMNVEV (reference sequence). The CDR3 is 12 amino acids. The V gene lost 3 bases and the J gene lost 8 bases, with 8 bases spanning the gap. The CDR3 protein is CASSFLGDEQFF. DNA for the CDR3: TGTGCCAGCAGTTTTCTGGGGGATGAGCAGTTCTTC.